These T cell receptor beta chains were read from a single sample in a study of blood T cell repertoires in COVID-19. Clones were sequenced by immunoSEQ multiplex PCR, and TCRdb holds only the in-frame ones, with some missing. This table holds approximately 120,000 clones, about 88% found once. The sequencing input was peripheral blood. The receptors derive from a woman aged 80 or over with acute or convalescent COVID-19. Each CDR3 is given with its conserved first and last residue. The D gene is left open where the match is weak. Clone size is given for some rows only: seen once, a few or many times, or a class if the clone is expanded.

D,V,size,J,DNA,CDR3
NA,TRBV10-2,few,TRBJ1-1,TGCGCCAGCAGTGAGTCGCGGGTGGGGACTGAAGCTTTCTTT,CASSESRVGTEAFF
TRBD2,TRBV19,NA,TRBJ2-1,TGTGCCAGTATGAGAGGCGGGGGGGCTTACAATGAGCAGTTCTTC,CASMRGGGAYNEQFF
NA,TRBV5-4,NA,TRBJ2-7,TGTGCCAGCAGCCCACAGCCCACTTACGAGCAGTACTTC,CASSPQPTYEQYF
NA,TRBV9,NA,TRBJ1-2,TGTGCCAGCAGCTTACAGGGATTAGGTGGCTACACCTTC,CASSLQGLGGYTF
NA,TRBV18,NA,TRBJ2-7,TGTGCCAGCTCACCACCGGAGCGGAGCGAGCAGTACTTC,CASSPPERSEQYF
NA,TRBV6-5,few,TRBJ1-3,TGTGCCAGCAGTACAGGGTTAGGAAACACCATATATTTT,CASSTGLGNTIYF
NA,TRBV12-5,NA,TRBJ1-1,TGTGCTAGTGGTTTGGCCAAGCCAGGGCCCACTGAAGCTTTCTTT,CASGLAKPGPTEAFF
NA,TRBV3-1/TRBV3-2,NA,TRBJ1-5,TGTGCCAGCAGCCAATCGGGGCAGGGGTCAAGGCGTCAGCCCCAGCATTTT,CASSQSGQGSRRQPQHF
TRBD2,TRBV2,NA,TRBJ2-5,TGTGCCAGCAGTGAAGGCCCACTTAGAACTAGCGGGAGGGTGTCAGAGACCCAGTACTTC,CASSEGPLRTSGRVSETQYF
TRBD1,TRBV19,NA,TRBJ2-7,TGTGCCAGTAGTTCGGACAGGGTTGGCTACGAGCAGTACTTC,CASSSDRVGYEQYF
NA,TRBV20-1,NA,TRBJ1-6,TGCAGTGCTAGTGCCGGCACGGGGAATTCACCCCTCCACTTT,CSASAGTGNSPLHF
NA,TRBV28,NA,TRBJ2-1,TGTGCCAGCAAGCGGAGCTCCTACAATGAGCAGTTCTTC,CASKRSSYNEQFF
NA,TRBV6-2/TRBV6-3,NA,TRBJ2-1,TGTGCCAGCAGCCACGTTAACAGGGTCGGGCAGTTCTTC,CASSHVNRVGQFF
TRBD2,TRBV28,once,TRBJ2-2,TGTGCCACCGTTACAGCGGGAGGGAGCACCGGGGAGCTGTTTTTT,CATVTAGGSTGELFF
TRBD2,TRBV29-1,NA,TRBJ2-1,TGCAGCGTTGGAACTAGCGGGAGTGTCTATGAGCAGTTCTTC,CSVGTSGSVYEQFF
TRBD1,TRBV6-5,NA,TRBJ2-7,TGTGCCAGCCGACAGGGGCTCACCTACGAGCAGTACTTC,CASRQGLTYEQYF
NA,TRBV7-6,NA,TRBJ2-3,TGTGCCAGCAGCACGACAAACGGAGATACGCAGTATTTT,CASSTTNGDTQYF
NA,TRBV28,NA,TRBJ1-6,TGTGCCAGCAGCCGTGCCGGGTCACCCCTCCACTTT,CASSRAGSPLHF
NA,TRBV5-4,NA,TRBJ2-7,TGTGCCAGCAGCTTCGGGGGACAGCCCCTCTACGAGCAGTACTTC,CASSFGGQPLYEQYF
TRBD2,TRBV19,NA,TRBJ2-7,TGTGCCAGTAGTCTTAGCGGGAGATACGAGCAGTACTTC,CASSLSGRYEQYF
NA,TRBV18,NA,TRBJ2-1,TGTGCCAGCTCACCACTCTTGAGGGGGAGCTCCTACAATGAGCAGTTCTTC,CASSPLLRGSSYNEQFF
NA,TRBV3-1/TRBV3-2,once,TRBJ1-3,TGTGCCAGCAGCCAAGCCGGACAGATCTCTGGAAACACCATATATTTT,CASSQAGQISGNTIYF
NA,TRBV27,NA,TRBJ1-1,TGTGCCAGCAGTTTTATCCAGGGGAACACTGAAGCTTTCTTT,CASSFIQGNTEAFF
NA,TRBV6-6,NA,TRBJ2-4,TGTGCCAGCAGTTCCCACGAGGGTGGAAACATTCAGTACTTC,CASSSHEGGNIQYF
TRBD1,TRBV2,NA,TRBJ2-7,TGTGCCAGCAGTGAAAGACAGGGGCGCTCCTACGAGCAGTACTTC,CASSERQGRSYEQYF
NA,TRBV7-3,NA,TRBJ1-1,TGTGCCAGCAGCCCATCAGGGTCGAACACTGAAGCTTTCTTT,CASSPSGSNTEAFF
NA,TRBV7-3,NA,TRBJ2-2,TGTGCCAGCAGCTTAATTATAGGGGATAACACCGGGGAGCTGTTTTTT,CASSLIIGDNTGELFF
NA,TRBV4-2,NA,TRBJ1-3,TGTGCCAGCAGCCAAGATCGAACAGGCTCTGGAAACACCATATATTTT,CASSQDRTGSGNTIYF
NA,TRBV28,NA,TRBJ1-3,TGTGCCAGCAGTTTTTTAGGAAACACCATATATTTT,CASSFLGNTIYF
TRBD2,TRBV27,NA,TRBJ2-3,TGTGCCAGCAGAGTAGCGGGGGGGCCCTCAGATACGCAGTATTTT,CASRVAGGPSDTQYF
TRBD1,TRBV5-8,NA,TRBJ2-7,TGTGCCAGCAGCTCCTTCGGGACAGGGGTCTACGAGCAGTACTTC,CASSSFGTGVYEQYF
TRBD1,TRBV10-3,NA,TRBJ1-3,TGTGCCATCACCGCCGGGACAGAGGGAAACACCATATATTTT,CAITAGTEGNTIYF
NA,TRBV18,NA,TRBJ1-2,TGTGCCAGCTCACCCAACCTCCAGGATGGCTACACCTTC,CASSPNLQDGYTF
NA,TRBV12-3/TRBV12-4,NA,TRBJ2-2,TGTGCCAGCAGTCGGGTCACCGGGGAGCTGTTTTTT,CASSRVTGELFF
NA,TRBV15,NA,TRBJ1-4,TGTGCCACCAGCGACAGCAATAATGAAAAACTGTTTTTT,CATSDSNNEKLFF
NA,TRBV5-1,NA,TRBJ2-3,TGCGCCAGCAGCTTGAGCCCACTTGGTAGCACAGATACGCAGTATTTT,CASSLSPLGSTDTQYF
TRBD1,TRBV3-1/TRBV3-2,NA,TRBJ1-5,TGTGCCAGCAGCCAGGCCGGGACAGGGTGGAATCAGCCCCAGCATTTT,CASSQAGTGWNQPQHF
NA,TRBV19,once,TRBJ1-1,TGTGCCAGTAGTATAGGGACACGGGACACTGAAGCTTTCTTT,CASSIGTRDTEAFF
TRBD1,TRBV9,NA,TRBJ2-3,TGTGCCAGCAGCGCCTGGGACAGGGGGCTCACAGATACGCAGTATTTT,CASSAWDRGLTDTQYF
NA,TRBV6-1,NA,TRBJ2-4,TGTGCCAGCAGTGAAATGGCGGCTAACATTCAGTACTTC,CASSEMAANIQYF
TRBD1,TRBV7-9,few,TRBJ2-7,TGTGCCAGCAGCCTTTTCCGGGACAGGGGTTCCTACGAGCAGTACTTC,CASSLFRDRGSYEQYF
TRBD1,TRBV7-9,NA,TRBJ1-2,TGTGCCAGCAGCTTAGGCCAGGGACAGGGTGGATACGATGGCTACACCTTC,CASSLGQGQGGYDGYTF
TRBD1,TRBV6-5,NA,TRBJ1-5,TGTGCCAGCAGGGACAGGGGAAATCAGCCCCAGCATTTT,CASRDRGNQPQHF
NA,TRBV30,once,TRBJ2-6,TGTGCCTGGCAACTAGAGGACTCTGGGGCCAACGTCCTGACTTTC,CAWQLEDSGANVLTF
NA,TRBV21-1,few,TRBJ2-1,TGTGCCAGCAGCAACGGACCCTGGCGACTAATCTACAATGAGCAGTTCTTC,CASSNGPWRLIYNEQFF
TRBD2,TRBV7-9,NA,TRBJ2-3,TGTGCCAGCAGCGCAGCGGGGACTAGCACAGATACGCAGTATTTT,CASSAAGTSTDTQYF
NA,TRBV6-5,NA,TRBJ2-7,TGTGCCAGCGGGCAGGGTGGGTGGTACGAGCAGTACTTC,CASGQGGWYEQYF